This TCR beta chain derives from a study of patients and donors after allogeneic stem cell transplantation (dated by TCRdb to 2019 to 2021). The library was produced with RT-PCR. TCRdb names NextSeq 550 as the instrument used. TCRdb cleaned the public reads at Q25 with fastp, built clones with MiXCR and kept in-frame beta chains. Identical CDR3 proteins give one entry, which carries the most common genes and DNA. Recorded for this sample are approximately 99,000 distinct CDR3 sequences; 35% of them occurred a single time. Of the sample, around 26% falls within the top ten clones. Via the germline V gene, CDR1 is MNHEY and CDR2 SVGEGT. Ends trimmed: V by 5 bases, J by 13 bases; bases unmatched to a gene: 5. From the cysteine through the phenylalanine, the CDR3 covers 11 amino acids. Only the CDR3 DNA is retained, 33 bases long and in frame from the first base. There are a few counts of this clonotype. Its antigen has not been determined. The record has no base qualities; no much larger clone is one base away.

Recombination joined TRBV6-2 or TRBV6-3 with TRBJ2-1; 7 of the junction bases match TRBD2. This TCR was sampled from a human donor who was either an allogeneic HSCT recipient or a stem cell or donor lymphocyte infusion donor (not recorded which). It is not recorded whose cells these are; they may come from a transplant donor. Material: blood, either unsorted or a sorted T cell fraction (not recorded which). The nucleotide sequence reads as follows: TGTGCCAGCAGTAAAGCGGGACCACAGTTCTTC. This yields the protein CASSKAGPQFF.